This T cell receptor (beta chain) was sequenced during a study of T-cell memory formation after mild COVID-19 (dated by TCRdb to the early 2020s). Study-level background: Most TCR sequence clusters were specific to one of the two donors. T-cell clones expanding and contracting after mild COVID-19 in a couple of donors were tracked by longitudinal TCRalpha and TCRbeta repertoire sequencing. The cohort was made up of two young adult volunteers, one female and one male, who were previously healthy. Overall study outcomes, separate from this receptor: Whether the second-wave clones peaking on day 37 were SARS-CoV-2 specific was not confirmed. Only a couple of mild cases were covered in the study, and larger cohorts including severe cases with pre-infection samples were considered necessary. Some responding clones were detected in pre-infection memory, suggesting pre-existing cross-reactive memory T cells joined the SARS-CoV-2 response. Contracting CD4+ clones appeared mostly in the CM and EM memory subsets, whereas CD8+ clones were enriched in EMRA. Balanced CD4/CD8 phenotypes were observed for clones contracting from day 15 to 85, whereas a bias towards CD4+ was observed for a second wave of clones expanding from day 15 to 37.

V ends up 4 bases short and J 4 bases short, with an unmatched junction base count of 10. CDR3 length: 15 amino acids, cysteine to phenylalanine. The retained sequence is limited to the CDR3, 45 bases, with the frame set at the first base. Taken from the germline V gene, the CDR1 and CDR2 loops are SGHRS and YFSETQ. The run used an Illumina NovaSeq 6000. TCRalpha and TCRbeta cDNA libraries were built by 5'RACE with constant-segment primers, adding sample barcodes and unique molecular identifiers. RNA was extracted from every sample with Trizol reagent. Amplification of the libraries took two PCR steps, and the second step added a second sample barcode plus Illumina TruSeq adapters. Sequencing of libraries was performed on an Illumina NovaSeq with 2 x 150 bp paired-end reads. The paper's processing steps were these. Reads were demultiplexed and collapsed into UMI-guided consensus sequences with migec v1.2.7. Using mixcr v2.1.11, UMI consensuses were aligned to TRA and TRB V and J templates and then assembled into clonotypes. Expanded or contracted clonotypes were those called significant by both edgeR and NoisET, with noise models trained on biological replicates. For edgeR calls, the thresholds were a false discovery rate-adjusted p below 0.01 and a log2 fold-change of 1. As an exploratory analysis of dynamics, max-normalized trajectories of the 1000 most abundant clonotypes were examined with PCA combined with hierarchical clustering. Separately sequenced CD4+ and CD8+ repertoires were used to assign a CD4 or CD8 phenotype to each responding clone. The public sequencing data were trimmed at Q25 with fastp and processed into clonotypes with MiXCR by TCRdb, which kept only in-frame beta chains. All rows with the same CDR3 protein become a single entry with the most common DNA and genes. TCRdb, rather than the study authors, made the V and J calls. This sample comprises more than 150,000 distinct CDR3 sequences, under 14% of them detected only once. The ten largest clones capture 3% to 4% of the sample.

This clonotype appeared many times. Its antigen target is currently unknown. There are no base qualities to consult, and no much larger clone falls within one base. PBMCs were isolated by Ficoll-Paque density gradient centrifugation. The receptor was derived from a man aged 18 to 29 who had mild COVID-19 (a few samples of this study predate the infection). The sample titles of this study are shuffled in the database, so cell type and time point are left out; the donor was told from shared clones. Input material: PBMCs or a T cell subset sorted from them (not recorded which). The chain uses TRBV5-1 and TRBJ1-1, with 7 bases in between that match TRBD1. At the DNA level, the sequence is TGCGCCAGCAGCAGGGATGAGTCAGGGGGCACTGAAGCTTTCTTT. Translated, this gives CASSRDESGGTEAFF. With the rest looked up from the reference TRBV5-1 and TRBJ1-1 genes rather than sequenced, the full variable domain is KAGVTQTPRYLIKTRGQQVTLSCSPISGHRSVSWYQQTPGQGLQFLFEYFSETQRNKGNFPGRFSGRQFSNSRSEMNVSTLELGDSALYLCASSRDESGGTEAFFGQGTRLTVV.